Presented here are 15 T cell receptor beta chains from one specimen sequenced in a study of blood T cell repertoires in COVID-19. Measured with immunoSEQ multiplex PCR; TCRdb has only the in-frame clones, and not every one. The repertoire consists of roughly 200,000 clones, with over 75% occurring once and the leading ten covering 0.53%. The sample was peripheral blood. These TCRs come from a man aged 50 to 60 with acute or convalescent COVID-19.

The rearrangement uses TRBV28 and TRBJ1-6; the match to TRBD1 covers 7 bases. V gave up 6 bases and J gave up 11 bases; unmatched junction bases: 4. CDR1 and CDR2 (germline): MDHEN, SYDVKM. This CDR3 contains 12 residues. CDR3 region: CASRQGRTPLHF. CDR3 nucleotide sequence: TGTGCCAGCAGACAGGGGCGGACACCCCTCCACTTT.

The chain is built from TRBV9 and TRBJ2-1; 14 bases agree with TRBD2. Per the germline V gene, CDR1 is SGDLS and CDR2 is YYNGEE. The ends lost 3 bases at V and 10 bases at J; junction bases unmatched: 9. This CDR3 is 16 amino acids long. The CDR3 nucleotides are TGTGCCAGCAGCGCAATTCCGGGACTAGCGGGAGTCGAGCAGTTCTTC. Translating gives CASSAIPGLAGVEQFF.

The V gene is TRBV18, the J gene TRBJ1-4; D might be TRBD1 (6 bases). The CDR3 contains 16 residues. CDR1 and CDR2 (germline): KGHSH, LQKENI. Trimming removed 4 bases at V and 6 bases at J, with 18 bases between. The CDR3 bases are TGTGCCAGCTCACTCAGGGGTCCCCTGACTGATGAAAAACTGTTTTTT. It is translated as CASSLRGPLTDEKLFF.

V and J are TRBV4-3 and TRBJ2-4; no clear D gene. V lost 5 bases, J lost 1 base, and 12 bases lay in between. Germline assignment: CDR1 LGHNA and CDR2 YSLEER. CDR3 size: 15 residues. CDR3 nucleotides: TGCGCCAGCAGCACGTGGATGGAGGCCAAAAACATTCAGTACTTC. It yields the protein CASSTWMEAKNIQYF.

The chain is built from TRBV4-2 and TRBJ2-3; D gene uncertain. The CDR3 has 14 amino acids. Between the trimmed V and J ends, which lost 6 bases and 4 bases, there was a span of 14 bases. Germline V gene lookup returns CDR1 LGHNA and CDR2 YNFKEQ. CDR3 sequence reads: CASRSELNADTQYF. DNA of the CDR3: TGTGCCAGCAGATCGGAGCTAAACGCAGATACGCAGTATTTT.

This sequence joins TRBV5-6 and TRBJ1-4; D gene uncertain. The CDR3 is 14 residues long. V lost 0 bases and J 7 bases, leaving 10 bases between the germline ends. Germline CDR1 SGHDT, CDR2 YYEEEE. The CDR3 nucleotides are TGTGCCAGCAGCTTGGATGGAGGGTTTGAAAAACTGTTTTTT. Its protein product is CASSLDGGFEKLFF.

This clone occurred once. J is TRBJ1-3 and V is TRBV28; D possibly corresponds to TRBD1 (6 bases). V lost 6 bases to trimming and J lost 2 bases, with 17 bases between them. The CDR3 contains 16 residues. Germline V gene data show CDR1 as MDHEN and CDR2 as SYDVKM. CDR3 in DNA: TGTGCCAGCAGCCCCCCGCTACAGGGAACTGGAAACACCATATATTTT. Its translation is CASSPPLQGTGNTIYF.

The rearrangement joins TRBV18 to TRBJ1-1, with a possible D match to TRBD1 (5 bases). Trimming stripped 3 bases from V and 8 bases from J, with 16 bases between. This CDR3 spans 14 amino acids. Germline CDR1 KGHSH, CDR2 LQKENI. This chain's CDR3 is CASSPLTQDSEAFF. Written as DNA, the CDR3 is TGTGCCAGCTCACCTTTAACCCAAGACAGCGAAGCTTTCTTT.

This chain links TRBV9 with TRBJ2-7; no clear D gene. Trimming pared 0 bases from V and 7 bases from J, leaving 11 bases between. The CDR3 runs to 13 residues. Germline-derived CDR1 and CDR2 are SGDLS and YYNGEE. CDR3 sequence reads: CASSVAPGHEQYF. The DNA for the CDR3 is TGTGCCAGCAGCGTAGCCCCCGGTCATGAGCAGTACTTC.

This chain joins TRBV9 and TRBJ2-2; D possibly corresponds to TRBD2 (6 bases). V lost 10 bases and J 0 bases, leaving 16 bases between the germline ends. The CDR3 has 15 amino acids. Germline V CDR1 and CDR2: SGDLS, YYNGEE. As DNA, the CDR3 is TGTGCCTCCCGTGGCGGGGCTACGAACACCGGGGAGCTGTTTTTT. Its protein product is CASRGGATNTGELFF.

This rearrangement joins TRBV7-2 to TRBJ1-5; D ambiguous. Trimming took off 5 bases at V and 3 bases at J, with 14 bases between the two ends. Germline V CDR1 and CDR2: SGHTA, FQGNSA. CDR3 length equals 15 residues. The CDR3 loop is CASSPWGGNNQPQHF. The CDR3 DNA reads as TGTGCCAGCAGCCCCTGGGGAGGGAACAATCAGCCCCAGCATTTT.

The rearrangement links TRBV19 to TRBJ1-5; a weak D match, TRBD1 (5 bases). Germline lookup yields CDR1 LNHDA and CDR2 SQIVND (reference sequence). The V end was cut by 6 bases, the J end by 1 base, with 16 bases between. The CDR3 spans 16 residues. CDR3: CASSPSAGWSNQPQHF. The DNA of the CDR3 is TGTGCCAGTAGCCCATCTGCAGGGTGGAGCAATCAGCCCCAGCATTTT.

This chain links TRBV20-1 with TRBJ2-7; 8 nucleotides agree with TRBD1. Germline lookup yields CDR1 DFQATT and CDR2 SNEGSKA (reference sequence). The CDR3 spans 15 residues. J lost 2 bases, V lost 3 bases, and 9 bases had no gene match. The CDR3 sequence is CSASTPYRGTYEQYF. CDR3 nucleotide sequence: TGCAGTGCTAGTACCCCCTACAGGGGGACCTACGAGCAGTACTTC.

This chain links TRBV4-2 with TRBJ1-6, with D perhaps matching TRBD1 (6 bases). Germline lookup yields CDR1 LGHNA and CDR2 YNFKEQ. This CDR3 spans 17 amino acids. Trimming removed 0 bases at V and 5 bases at J, with 14 bases between. CDR3 region: CASSQDMTGQNNSPLHF. In DNA form, the CDR3 reads TGTGCCAGCAGCCAAGATATGACGGGACAAAATAATTCACCCCTCCACTTT.

CDR3 in amino acids: CASSQARSGRNTGELFF. CDR3 in DNA: TGTGCCAGCAGCCAAGCAAGGAGCGGAAGGAACACCGGGGAGCTGTTTTTT. The genes are TRBV3-1 (or the pseudogene TRBV3-2) and TRBJ2-2, with D possibly being TRBD2 (5 bases). Trimming pared 1 base from V and 1 base from J, leaving 13 bases between. This CDR3 has 17 amino acids. Germline CDR1 is LGHDT and CDR2 is YNNKEL (reference sequence).